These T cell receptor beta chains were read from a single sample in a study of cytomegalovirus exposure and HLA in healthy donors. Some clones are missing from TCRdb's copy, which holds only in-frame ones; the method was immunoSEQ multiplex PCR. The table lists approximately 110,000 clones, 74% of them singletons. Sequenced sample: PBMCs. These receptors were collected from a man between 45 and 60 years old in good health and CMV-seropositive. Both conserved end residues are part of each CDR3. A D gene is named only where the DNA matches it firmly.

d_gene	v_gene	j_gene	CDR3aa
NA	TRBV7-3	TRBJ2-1	CASSLNSLSGEQFF
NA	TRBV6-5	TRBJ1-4	CASARRRGEKLFF
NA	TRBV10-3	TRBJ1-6	CAISESVGGTYNSPLHF
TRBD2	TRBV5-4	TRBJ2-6	CASSLKRDSGANVLTF
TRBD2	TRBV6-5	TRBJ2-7	CASSYSGGYGSYEQYF
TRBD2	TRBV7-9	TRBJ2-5	CASSTPGLAGGPFKETQYF
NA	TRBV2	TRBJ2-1	CASRGGNEQFF
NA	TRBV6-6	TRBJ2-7	CASSLQGREQYF
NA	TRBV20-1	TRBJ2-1	CSATGVEQFF
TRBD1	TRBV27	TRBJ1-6	CASRRTGLNSPLHF
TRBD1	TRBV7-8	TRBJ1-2	CASSLGKTGIYGYTF
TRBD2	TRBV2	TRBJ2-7	CASSGGLAGSYEQYF
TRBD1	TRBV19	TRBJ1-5	CASSPQTGGQPQHF
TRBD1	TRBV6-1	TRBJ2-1	CASSRDSSYNEQFF
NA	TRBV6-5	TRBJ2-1	CASSPNSNEQFF
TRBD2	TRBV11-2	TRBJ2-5	CASSPQSGRTETQYF
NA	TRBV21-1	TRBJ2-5	CASSKSREGETQYF
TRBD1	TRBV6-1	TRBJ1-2	CASGQGYGYTF
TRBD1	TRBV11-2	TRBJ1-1	CASSSYNAGQGVGEAFF
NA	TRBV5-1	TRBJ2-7	CASSLDSIPYEQYF
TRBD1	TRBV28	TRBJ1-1	CASSLFGTGARVGTEAFF
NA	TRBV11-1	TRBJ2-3	CASSLARKGTDTQYF
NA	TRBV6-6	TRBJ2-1	CASTLGGGANEQFF
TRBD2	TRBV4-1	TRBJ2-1	CASSLGLAGGPYNEQFF
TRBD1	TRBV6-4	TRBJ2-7	CASSEWTGESYEQYF
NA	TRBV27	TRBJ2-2	CASSLSEWAGRTGELFF
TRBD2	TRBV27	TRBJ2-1	CASSLSGGPGWGEQFF
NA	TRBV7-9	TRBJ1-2	CASSSTGKGGYTF
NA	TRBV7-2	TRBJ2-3	CASSLQGRTQYF
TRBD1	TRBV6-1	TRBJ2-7	CASSLRTGAFYEQYF
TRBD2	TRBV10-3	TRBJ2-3	CAISLLAGGADTQYF
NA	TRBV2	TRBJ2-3	CASSGQLGARGDTQYF
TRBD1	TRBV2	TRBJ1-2	CASSDRGLFYGYTF
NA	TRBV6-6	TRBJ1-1	CASSSRAAEAFF
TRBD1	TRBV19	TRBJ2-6	CASSPGRGYSGANVLTF
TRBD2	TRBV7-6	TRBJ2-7	CASSLGSGNSYEQYF
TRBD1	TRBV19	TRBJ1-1	CASLDRVNTEAFF
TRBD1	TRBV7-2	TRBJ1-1	CASSSDRGGTEAFF
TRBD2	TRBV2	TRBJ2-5	CASGTSGQETQYF
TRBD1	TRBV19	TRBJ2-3	CASSIRPGQGRTDTQYF
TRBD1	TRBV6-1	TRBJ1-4	CASSRQGSNEKLFF
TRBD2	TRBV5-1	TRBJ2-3	CASSPIRTSGSTDTQYF
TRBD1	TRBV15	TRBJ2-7	CATSSARDRGTYEQYF
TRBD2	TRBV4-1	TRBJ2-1	CASNRLAGGSRTFF
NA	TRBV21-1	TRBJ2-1	CASSKILSVAGGPNEQFF
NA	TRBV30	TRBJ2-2	CAWRVTESTGELFF
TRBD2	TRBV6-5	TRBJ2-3	CASSYGGVLTDTQYF
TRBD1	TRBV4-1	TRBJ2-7	CASSQDAQGQSHF
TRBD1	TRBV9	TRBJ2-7	CASSVTSTGGLYEQYF
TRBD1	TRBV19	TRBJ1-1	CASRPRGQGEKGTEAFF
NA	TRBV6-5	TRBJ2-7	CASSYRQAYEQYF
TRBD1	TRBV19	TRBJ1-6	CASSIDAGTGSNSPLHF
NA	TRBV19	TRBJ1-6	CASRRGGQGISPLHF
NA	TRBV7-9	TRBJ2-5	CASSLAGGPSQETQYF